The clone carrying this TCR beta chain was seen at least ten times. Its antigen is as yet unknown. These data come from a study of Graves' ophthalmopathy and Graves' hyperthyroidism. For the study at large: There was a collection of peripheral blood at initial diagnosis, before any treatment. The study, taken as a whole, reports: Blood also held most thyroid clonotypes expanded above 0.001 frequency. Ophthalmopathy and stable hyperthyroidism were discriminated by a 13-signature model, with over 85% sensitivity and 70% to 84% specificity.

The CDR3 contains 12 residues. With 7 bases clipped from V and 8 bases from J, the junction kept 3 bases outside the gene matches. Diagnosis used clinical symptoms, serum thyroxine, TRAb, thyroid ultrasound and orbital computed tomography. TCR beta CDR3 regions were amplified from RNA transcripts. Following a first-round RT-PCR that used HTBI primers, a second-round multiplex PCR was carried out. TCRdb re-analysed the multiplex PCR reads in MiXCR, keeping a single row per CDR3 protein. The table includes roughly 350,000 distinct CDR3 sequences, about 18% detected once. The sequence derives from an adult woman with stable Graves' hyperthyroidism. Material for sequencing was peripheral blood. The rearrangement joins TRBV12-3 or TRBV12-4 to TRBJ2-2, with TRBD1 identical over 8 bases. CDR3: CASTRGLGELFF. The DNA of the CDR3 is TGTGCCAGCACCAGGGGGCTTGGGGAGCTGTTTTTT.